The text below deals with one T cell receptor delta chain. The clone's antigen remains unknown. At one boundary the junction diverges from the germline segment, which might be a read error. Other nucleotide sequences in the sample specify the same CDR3. This record belongs to a study of delta chains in infants with herpesvirus infections (dated by TCRdb to 2021 to 2024). About the study as a whole: The study prospectively followed a Ugandan infant birth cohort from birth to characterize gammadelta T cell responses to primary cytomegalovirus (CMV) infection. gammadelta TCRs were sequenced from PBMC obtained from roughly 20 CMV-infected infants (one congenitally infected) and 8 CMV-uninfected infants for whom sufficient sample was available. Infant blood samples were grouped into approximate age categories of 1.5, 4, 8 and 12 months. Previously published Belgian fetal and cord blood gammadelta TCR data were included only for comparison and were not generated in this cohort. General conclusions and limits of the study: Detection of the public clonotype was limited to the first time point after infection, and the public clonotype was not found in uninfected infants or in infants infected after 120 days. Presence of the public clonotype at levels below the detection limit might still occur in CMV-uninfected infants. Limitations noted by the authors included a small sample size and a lack of race- or environment-matched controls, because nearly all Ugandans acquire CMV before adulthood.

Library method: RT-PCR. TCR cDNA was generated by reverse transcription of PBMC RNA with SuperScript II and gamma-chain- and delta-chain-specific primers. After purification with AMPure XP beads, the cDNA was amplified and indexed with Illumina adapters using the Nextera XT Index Kit. gammadelta TCR libraries were sequenced on an Illumina MiSeq with a V2 300-cycle kit. As for how the authors treated the data: Using MiXCR v2.1.12, CDR3 sequences were assembled, and reads were mapped onto D, J and V genes obtained from GenBank. VDJtools v1.2.1 was used to analyze the repertoires of the CDR3 clonotypes. Clones were re-identified by TCRdb from the public reads with CATT, and rows with the same DNA were merged. It is TCRdb's table, rather than the study itself, that gives the V and J calls and clone size. This sample comprises over a thousand delta-chain clones, roughly 8.8% of them detected only once. Of the sample, 7% to 9% is held by the ten largest clones.

Infants were enrolled after their mothers, pregnant women receiving prenatal care in Kampala, Uganda, were recruited, and documentation of maternal HIV status was required. Families received weekly visits, and collection of infant clinical information, oral swabs and peripheral blood began at 6 weeks of age and continued every 4 months after that. Blood was collected in heparin tubes, and PBMC were isolated by Ficoll-Paque density gradient centrifugation and cryopreserved. The receptor was isolated from a human donor who was a Ugandan infant, either HIV-exposed or HIV-unexposed (not recorded which). The starting material was peripheral blood, obtained at time point 2 of longitudinal follow-up.

The DNA reads as follows: TGTGCTCTTGGGGCCCTTCGGGGACTGGGGGATACCAGACCACTGATCTTT. It translates as CALGALRGLGDTRPLIF. The V and J segments used are TRDV1 and TRDJ4; 12 bases in the junction line up with TRDD3. From the cysteine up to the phenylalanine, the CDR3 has a length of 17 residues. Solely the CDR3 DNA is kept, with 51 bases framed from the first base. CDR1 and CDR2, looked up from the germline V gene, are TSWWSYY and QGS.